These T cell receptor beta chains were read from a single sample in a study of T cell responses to AZD1222 COVID-19 vaccine. Sequenced by immunoSEQ multiplex PCR; TCRdb stores in-frame clones only, minus some. The table shows roughly 150,000 clones, with about 90% occurring only once. Sequenced material: peripheral blood, taken on day 0 of AZD1222 vaccination. The source of these receptors is an adult in good health. Both conserved end residues are part of each CDR3. The D gene is left open where the match is weak. Size values are once, few and many counts, or a class for expanded clones, and some rows have none.

CDR3 DNA: TGTGCCAGCACTAGAGCGGCTAACCTGCAAGAGACCCAGTACTTC
CDR3 protein: CASTRAANLQETQYF
D gene: .
J gene: TRBJ2-5
V gene: TRBV7-2
clone size: .

CDR3 DNA: TGTGCCAGCAGCCAGAGGGATCCCCCGGGGCAGTACTTC
CDR3 protein: CASSQRDPPGQYF
D gene: .
J gene: TRBJ2-7
V gene: TRBV3-1/TRBV3-2
clone size: .

CDR3 DNA: TGTGCCAGTGCCTACCGGGTTAGTTCACCCCTCCACTTT
CDR3 protein: CASAYRVSSPLHF
D gene: .
J gene: TRBJ1-6
V gene: TRBV19
clone size: .

CDR3 DNA: TGTGCCAGCAGCGTAGGAGCACTAGCGGGGGCCCAAGAGACCCAGTACTTC
CDR3 protein: CASSVGALAGAQETQYF
D gene: TRBD2
J gene: TRBJ2-5
V gene: TRBV9
clone size: .

CDR3 DNA: TGTGCCAGCAGTTTGCCGTACACCGGGGAGCTGTTTTTT
CDR3 protein: CASSLPYTGELFF
D gene: .
J gene: TRBJ2-2
V gene: TRBV6-2/TRBV6-3
clone size: once

CDR3 DNA: TGTGCCAGCAGCCTGGGGGGAGGCGGCTACACCTTC
CDR3 protein: CASSLGGGGYTF
D gene: .
J gene: TRBJ1-2
V gene: TRBV7-2
clone size: .

CDR3 DNA: TGTGCCAGCAGCTATAACAGGGGGCTGGTGCAGTTCTTC
CDR3 protein: CASSYNRGLVQFF
D gene: TRBD1
J gene: TRBJ2-1
V gene: TRBV5-4
clone size: .

CDR3 DNA: TGTGCCAGCAGTGTCTTCGGTGTGTATGGCTACACCTTC
CDR3 protein: CASSVFGVYGYTF
D gene: .
J gene: TRBJ1-2
V gene: TRBV6-2/TRBV6-3
clone size: .

CDR3 DNA: TGTGCCAGCGCGCTCTCTGGGGCCAACGTCCTGACTTTC
CDR3 protein: CASALSGANVLTF
D gene: .
J gene: TRBJ2-6
V gene: TRBV14
clone size: .

CDR3 DNA: TGTGCCAGCAGCGTAGGCGGGCTTAACTATGGCTACACCTTC
CDR3 protein: CASSVGGLNYGYTF
D gene: .
J gene: TRBJ1-2
V gene: TRBV9
clone size: .

CDR3 DNA: TGTGCCAGCAGTGACTCGGTGAGGGACAGGGGAAAAAATGAGCAGTTCTTC
CDR3 protein: CASSDSVRDRGKNEQFF
D gene: TRBD1
J gene: TRBJ2-1
V gene: TRBV6-4
clone size: .

CDR3 DNA: TGTGCCAGTAGTATTTACAGGGGGAACACTGAAGCTTTCTTT
CDR3 protein: CASSIYRGNTEAFF
D gene: TRBD1
J gene: TRBJ1-1
V gene: TRBV19
clone size: .

CDR3 DNA: TGTGCCAGTAGTTTCCGGGACGGGAACACTGAAGCTTTCTTT
CDR3 protein: CASSFRDGNTEAFF
D gene: .
J gene: TRBJ1-1
V gene: TRBV19
clone size: .

CDR3 DNA: TGTGCCAGCAGCACGACAGGGGAAATCTATGGCTACACCTTC
CDR3 protein: CASSTTGEIYGYTF
D gene: TRBD1
J gene: TRBJ1-2
V gene: TRBV5-8
clone size: .

CDR3 DNA: TGTGCCAGCCGACAGGCAACTATGAACACTGAAGCTTTCTTT
CDR3 protein: CASRQATMNTEAFF
D gene: .
J gene: TRBJ1-1
V gene: TRBV25-1
clone size: once

CDR3 DNA: TGCGCCAGTAATAGCGGGGGGGCTAGCACAGATACGCAGTATTTT
CDR3 protein: CASNSGGASTDTQYF
D gene: TRBD2
J gene: TRBJ2-3
V gene: TRBV10-2
clone size: .

CDR3 DNA: TGTGCCAGCAGCGTCCGGGACGGCCTCCGGAACACTGAAGCTTTCTTT
CDR3 protein: CASSVRDGLRNTEAFF
D gene: .
J gene: TRBJ1-1
V gene: TRBV5-6
clone size: .

CDR3 DNA: TGTGCCAGTGACCGGGGGGGTGACTACGAGCAGTACTTC
CDR3 protein: CASDRGGDYEQYF
D gene: TRBD2
J gene: TRBJ2-7
V gene: TRBV28
clone size: .

CDR3 DNA: TGTGCCAGTGGACAGCTGAACACTGAAGCTTTCTTT
CDR3 protein: CASGQLNTEAFF
D gene: .
J gene: TRBJ1-1
V gene: TRBV7-9
clone size: .

CDR3 DNA: TGTGCCAGCAGTTCTAGCGGGAGCTCCTACGAGCAGTACTTC
CDR3 protein: CASSSSGSSYEQYF
D gene: TRBD2
J gene: TRBJ2-7
V gene: TRBV6-2/TRBV6-3
clone size: once

CDR3 DNA: TGCAGTGCTAGTGCGTTCTTGTCTGGGGCCAACGTCCTGACTTTC
CDR3 protein: CSASAFLSGANVLTF
D gene: .
J gene: TRBJ2-6
V gene: TRBV20-1
clone size: .

CDR3 DNA: TGTGCCAGCTCACCTATCAGGGGGTATGGCTACACCTTC
CDR3 protein: CASSPIRGYGYTF
D gene: TRBD1
J gene: TRBJ1-2
V gene: TRBV18
clone size: .

CDR3 DNA: TGTGCCAGCAGTTACTCGCCGAGGTATAGCAATCAGCCCCAGCATTTT
CDR3 protein: CASSYSPRYSNQPQHF
D gene: .
J gene: TRBJ1-5
V gene: TRBV6-6
clone size: .

CDR3 DNA: TGTGCCAGCAACCAGGGAAATTCACCCCTCCACTTT
CDR3 protein: CASNQGNSPLHF
D gene: .
J gene: TRBJ1-6
V gene: TRBV3-1/TRBV3-2
clone size: .